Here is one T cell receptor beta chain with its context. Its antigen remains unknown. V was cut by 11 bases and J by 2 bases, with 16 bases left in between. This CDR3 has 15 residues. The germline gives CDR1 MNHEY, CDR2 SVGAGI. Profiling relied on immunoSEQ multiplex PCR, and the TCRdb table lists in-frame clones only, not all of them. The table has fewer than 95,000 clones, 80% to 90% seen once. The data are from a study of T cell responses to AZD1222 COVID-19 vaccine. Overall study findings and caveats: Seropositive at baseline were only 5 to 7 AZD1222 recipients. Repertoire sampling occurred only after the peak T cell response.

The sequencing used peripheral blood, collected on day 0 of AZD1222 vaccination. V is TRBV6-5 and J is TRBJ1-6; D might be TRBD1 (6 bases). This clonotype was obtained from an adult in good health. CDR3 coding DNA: TGTGCCTCTCGGGAAGGACAGACCTATAATTCACCCCTCCACTTT. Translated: CASREGQTYNSPLHF.